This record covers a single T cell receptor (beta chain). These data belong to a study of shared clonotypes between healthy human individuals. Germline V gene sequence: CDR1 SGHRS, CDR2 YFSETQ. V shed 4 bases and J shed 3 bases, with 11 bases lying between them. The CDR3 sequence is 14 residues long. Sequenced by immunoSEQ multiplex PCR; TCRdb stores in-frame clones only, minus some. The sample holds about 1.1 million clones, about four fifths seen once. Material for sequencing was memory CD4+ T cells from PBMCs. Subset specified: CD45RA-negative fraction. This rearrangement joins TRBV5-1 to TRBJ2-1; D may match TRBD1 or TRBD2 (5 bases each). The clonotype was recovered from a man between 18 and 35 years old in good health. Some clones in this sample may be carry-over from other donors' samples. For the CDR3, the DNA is TGCGCCAGCAGCCTAGGGACCAACTACAATGAGCAGTTCTTC. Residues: CASSLGTNYNEQFF.